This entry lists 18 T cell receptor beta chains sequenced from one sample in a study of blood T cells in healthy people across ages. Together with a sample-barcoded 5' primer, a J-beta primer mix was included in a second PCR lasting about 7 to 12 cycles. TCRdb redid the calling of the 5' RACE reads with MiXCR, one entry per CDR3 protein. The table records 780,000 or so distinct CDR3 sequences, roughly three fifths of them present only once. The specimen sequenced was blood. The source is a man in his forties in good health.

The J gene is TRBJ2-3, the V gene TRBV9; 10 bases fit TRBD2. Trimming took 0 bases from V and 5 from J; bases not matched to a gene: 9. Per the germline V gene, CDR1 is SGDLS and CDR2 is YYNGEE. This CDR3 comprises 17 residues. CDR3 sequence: CASSVAPSGGAQDTQYF. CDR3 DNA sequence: TGTGCCAGCAGCGTAGCTCCGAGCGGGGGGGCTCAAGATACGCAGTATTTT.

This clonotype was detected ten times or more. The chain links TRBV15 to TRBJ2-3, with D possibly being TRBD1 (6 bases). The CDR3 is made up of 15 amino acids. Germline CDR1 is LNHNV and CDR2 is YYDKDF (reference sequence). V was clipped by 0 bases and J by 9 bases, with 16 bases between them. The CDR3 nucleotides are TGTGCCACCAGCAGAGACCCTAGGGGGTCGGGAACGCAGTATTTT. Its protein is CATSRDPRGSGTQYF.

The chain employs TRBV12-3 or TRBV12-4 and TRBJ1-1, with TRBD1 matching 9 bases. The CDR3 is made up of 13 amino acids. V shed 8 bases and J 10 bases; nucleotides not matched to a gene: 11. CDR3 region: CASRGQGQRVAFF. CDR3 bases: TGTGCCAGCCGGGGACAGGGCCAACGGGTAGCTTTCTTT.

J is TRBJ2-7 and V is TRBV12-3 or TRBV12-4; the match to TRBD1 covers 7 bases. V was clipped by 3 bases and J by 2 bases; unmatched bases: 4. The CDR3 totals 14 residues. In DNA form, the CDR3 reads TGTGCCAGCAGTTTTGACAGGGTTGCCTACGAGCAGTACTTC. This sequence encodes CASSFDRVAYEQYF.

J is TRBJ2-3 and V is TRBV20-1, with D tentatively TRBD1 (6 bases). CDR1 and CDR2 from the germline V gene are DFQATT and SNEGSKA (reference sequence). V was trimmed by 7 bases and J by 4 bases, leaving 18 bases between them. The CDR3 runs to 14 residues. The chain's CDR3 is CSVPIQGRADTQYF. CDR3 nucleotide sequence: TGCAGTGTCCCAATACAGGGACGGGCAGATACGCAGTATTTT.

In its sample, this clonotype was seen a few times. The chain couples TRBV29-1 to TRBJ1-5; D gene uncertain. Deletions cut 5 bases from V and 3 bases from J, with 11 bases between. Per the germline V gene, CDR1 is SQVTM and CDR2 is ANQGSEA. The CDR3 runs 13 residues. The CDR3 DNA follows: TGCAGCGTTTCTAGCGGGGTCAATCAGCCCCAGCATTTT. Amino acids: CSVSSGVNQPQHF. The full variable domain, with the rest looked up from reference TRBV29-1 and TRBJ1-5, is SAVISQKPSRDICQRGTSLTIQCQVDSQVTMMFWYRQQPGQSLTLIATANQGSEATYESGFVIDKFPISRPNLTFSTLTVSNMSPEDSSIYLCSVSSGVNQPQHFGDGTRLSIL.

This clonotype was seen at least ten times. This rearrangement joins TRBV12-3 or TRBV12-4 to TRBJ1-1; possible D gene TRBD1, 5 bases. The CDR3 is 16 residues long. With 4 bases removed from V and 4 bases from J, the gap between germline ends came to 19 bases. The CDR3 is CASSSKGTAGATEAFF. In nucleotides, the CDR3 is TGTGCCAGCAGTTCTAAAGGGACTGCTGGGGCCACTGAAGCTTTCTTT.

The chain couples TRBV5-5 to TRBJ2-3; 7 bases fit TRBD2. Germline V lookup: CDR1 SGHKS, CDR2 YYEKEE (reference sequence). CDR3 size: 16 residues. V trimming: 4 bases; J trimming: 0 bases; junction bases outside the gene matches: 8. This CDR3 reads CASSLTISGSTDTQYF. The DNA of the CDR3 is TGTGCCAGCAGCCTCACCATTAGCGGGAGCACAGATACGCAGTATTTT.

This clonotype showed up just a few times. DNA for the CDR3: TGTGCCAGCAGCTTCCGGACAGATGAGGGCTACACCTTC. Translating it yields CASSFRTDEGYTF. This chain connects TRBV7-2 to TRBJ1-2; possible D gene TRBD1, 6 bases. Germline lookup yields CDR1 SGHTA and CDR2 FQGNSA. Trimming stripped 3 bases from V and 8 bases from J, with 13 bases between. The CDR3 runs 13 residues.

Written as DNA, the CDR3 is TGTGCCAGCCGTGCCGCGAACACCGGGGAGCTGTTTTTT. Residues: CASRAANTGELFF. J is TRBJ2-2 and V is TRBV28, with D uncertain. CDR3 size: 13 residues. Trimming took off 8 bases at V and 0 bases at J, with 7 bases between the two ends. Germline V gene data show CDR1 as MDHEN and CDR2 as SYDVKM.

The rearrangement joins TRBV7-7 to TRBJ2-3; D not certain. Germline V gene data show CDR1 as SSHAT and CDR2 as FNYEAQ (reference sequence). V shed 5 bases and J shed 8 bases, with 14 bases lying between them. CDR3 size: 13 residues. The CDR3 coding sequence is TGTGCCAGCAGCCCACGCCCCCAGAGTACGCAGTATTTT. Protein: CASSPRPQSTQYF.

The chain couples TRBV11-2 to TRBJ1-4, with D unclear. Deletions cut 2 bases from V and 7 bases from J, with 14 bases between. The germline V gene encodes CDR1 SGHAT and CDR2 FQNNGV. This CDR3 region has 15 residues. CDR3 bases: TGTGCCAGCAGCTTAATATCCAGGTCCTCTGAAAAACTGTTTTTT. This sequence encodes CASSLISRSSEKLFF.

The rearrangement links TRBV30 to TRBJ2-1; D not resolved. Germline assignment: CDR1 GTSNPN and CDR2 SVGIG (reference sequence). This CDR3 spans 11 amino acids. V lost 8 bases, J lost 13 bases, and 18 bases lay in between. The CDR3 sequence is CALAAPETQFF. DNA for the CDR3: TGTGCCCTGGCGGCCCCAGAGACCCAGTTCTTC.

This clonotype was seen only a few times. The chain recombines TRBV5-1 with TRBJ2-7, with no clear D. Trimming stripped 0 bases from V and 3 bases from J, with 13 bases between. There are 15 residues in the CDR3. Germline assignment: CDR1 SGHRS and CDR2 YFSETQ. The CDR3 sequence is CASSLDVGSLYEQYF. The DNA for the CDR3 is TGCGCCAGCAGCTTGGATGTGGGCTCTCTCTACGAGCAGTACTTC.

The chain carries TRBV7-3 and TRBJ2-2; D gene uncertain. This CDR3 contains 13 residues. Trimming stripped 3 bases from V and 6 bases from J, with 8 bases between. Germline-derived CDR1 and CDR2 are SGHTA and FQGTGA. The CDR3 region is CASSFRPSGELFF. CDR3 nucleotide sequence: TGTGCCAGCAGCTTCCGTCCATCCGGGGAGCTGTTTTTT.

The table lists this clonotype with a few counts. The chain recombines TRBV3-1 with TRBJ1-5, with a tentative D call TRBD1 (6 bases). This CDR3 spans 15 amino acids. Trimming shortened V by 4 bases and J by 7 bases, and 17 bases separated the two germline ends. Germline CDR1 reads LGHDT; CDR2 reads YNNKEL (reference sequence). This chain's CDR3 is CASSPAWGAEQPQHF. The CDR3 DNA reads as TGTGCCAGCAGCCCCGCTTGGGGGGCGGAACAGCCCCAGCATTTT.

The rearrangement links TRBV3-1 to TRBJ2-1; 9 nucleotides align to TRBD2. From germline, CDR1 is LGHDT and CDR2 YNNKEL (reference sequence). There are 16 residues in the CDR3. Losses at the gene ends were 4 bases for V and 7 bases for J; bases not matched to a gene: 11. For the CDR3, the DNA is TGTGCCAGCAGCCTTCCCGGGGCGGGAGGGATGAATGAGCAGTTCTTC. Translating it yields CASSLPGAGGMNEQFF.

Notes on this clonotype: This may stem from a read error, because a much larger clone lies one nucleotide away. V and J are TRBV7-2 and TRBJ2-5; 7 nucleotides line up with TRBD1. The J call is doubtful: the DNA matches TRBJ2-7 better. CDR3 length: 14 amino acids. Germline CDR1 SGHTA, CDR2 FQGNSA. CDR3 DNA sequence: TGTGCCAGCAGCCGAGACAGGGCTTCCAACGAGCAGTACTTC. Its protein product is CASSRDRASNEQYF.